The rows below give T cell receptor beta chains drawn from one sample of a study of radiation and T cells in renal cell carcinoma. Some clones are missing from TCRdb's copy, which holds only in-frame ones; the method was immunoSEQ multiplex PCR. The data contain about 62,000 clones, more than 60% of them seen just once; the ten biggest clones take up less than 8%. The sequencing here drew on blood, taken from a patient whose treatment included radiotherapy and nephrectomy. The receptors here all came from a man in his 60s with renal cell carcinoma. CDR3s include the opening cysteine and the closing phenylalanine or tryptophan. The D gene is left open where the match is weak. A clone size is listed for some rows: how often the clone was seen (once, few, many), or a class if it is expanded.

d_call clone_size j_call v_call cdr3_nt cdr3_aa
. . TRBJ1-5 TRBV2 TGTGCCAGCAGTGGGGACGGTCATATAGGGCCCCAGCATTTT CASSGDGHIGPQHF
TRBD2 . TRBJ2-5 TRBV5-8 TGTGCCACCCAAGGGGGCCCAGCGGGGGGTCGGGAGACCCAGTACTTC CATQGGPAGGRETQYF
. once TRBJ1-1 TRBV7-2 TGTGCCAGCAGCTTAGTCGGCCGCGGGGTGCTGAACACTGAAGCTTTCTTT CASSLVGRGVLNTEAFF
. . TRBJ2-3 TRBV6-6 TGTGCCAGCAGCGACAACAGGGGGGGGGCCCCAGATACGCAGTATTTT CASSDNRGGAPDTQYF
TRBD1 . TRBJ2-2 TRBV2 TGTGCCAGCAGCTCAGACAGGGGGTCGGGCGGGGAGCTGTTTTTT CASSSDRGSGGELFF
. . TRBJ2-5 TRBV12-1 TGTGCCAGCAGGCCTTCGACTAGCGGGGGAACGGAGACCCAGTACTTC CASRPSTSGGTETQYF
TRBD2 . TRBJ2-3 TRBV27 TGTGCCAGCAGTTGGGCTAGCGGGACAGATACGCAGTATTTT CASSWASGTDTQYF
. . TRBJ1-1 TRBV7-8 TGTGCCAGCAGCTCACGACAGGAGGGGAACACTGAAGCTTTCTTT CASSSRQEGNTEAFF
. . TRBJ1-5 TRBV10-2 TGCGCCAGCAGTGAGGGTTATCAGCCCCAGCATTTT CASSEGYQPQHF
. . TRBJ2-1 TRBV6-6 TGTGCCAGCAGCTCCCCCGCCAGGGCGGGATACAATGAGCAGTTCTTC CASSSPARAGYNEQFF
. . TRBJ1-5 TRBV10-2 TGCGCCAGCAGTGAGGGGTCGGGAAATCAGCCCCAGCATTTT CASSEGSGNQPQHF
. . TRBJ1-1 TRBV5-1 TGCGCCAGCAGCTCCGTTGGGGGGAACACTGAAGCTTTCTTT CASSSVGGNTEAFF
TRBD1 . TRBJ2-3 TRBV9 TGTGCCAGCAGCGAAACGGGACAGGGCACAGATACGCAGTATTTT CASSETGQGTDTQYF
TRBD1 . TRBJ2-1 TRBV19 TGTGCCAGTAATTATGGACAGGGCGGCAATGAGCAGTTCTTC CASNYGQGGNEQFF
. . TRBJ1-3 TRBV12-5 TGTGCCACGGGGGGCTCTGGAAACACCATATATTTT CATGGSGNTIYF
TRBD2 . TRBJ2-1 TRBV18 TGTGCCAGCTCGCCGATTACTAGCGGGGTCCGCGATGAGCAGTTCTTC CASSPITSGVRDEQFF
. . TRBJ1-5 TRBV12-5 TGTGCTAGTGGTTTGGACAGGGCGGTACGGCCCCAGCATTTT CASGLDRAVRPQHF
. . TRBJ2-2 TRBV7-6 TGTGCCAGCAGCTTAGCAGATAACACCGGGGAGCTGTTTTTT CASSLADNTGELFF
. . TRBJ1-1 TRBV18 TGTGCCAGCTCAGCGGACCTTAACACTGAAGCTTTCTTT CASSADLNTEAFF
TRBD1 few TRBJ2-7 TRBV27 TGTGCCAGCAGTCACACCCCGACAGGGGAGCAGTACTTC CASSHTPTGEQYF
. . TRBJ2-3 TRBV30 TGTGCCTGGGAGCAGCCCTTCGGCCCTTGGGGTGGGACAGATACGCAGTATTTT CAWEQPFGPWGGTDTQYF
. . TRBJ1-1 TRBV6-5 TGTGCCAGCAGCTGGAGGACGGGGACTGAAGCTTTCTTT CASSWRTGTEAFF
. . TRBJ1-2 TRBV7-9 TGTGCCAGCAGCTTGACAGCTAACTATGGCTACACCTTC CASSLTANYGYTF
. . TRBJ2-5 TRBV30 TGTGCCTGGAGTGGGGCCGGGGAATCAGAGACCCAGTACTTC CAWSGAGESETQYF
. . TRBJ1-1 TRBV11-3 TGTGCCAGCAGCTTAGGGGTGGTGAACACTGAAGCTTTCTTT CASSLGVVNTEAFF
. . TRBJ1-6 TRBV2 TGTGCCAGCAGTGAACTCCAATCTTCACCCCTCCACTTT CASSELQSSPLHF
. . TRBJ2-1 TRBV6-5 TGTGCCAGCAGGATTGATAGTGCGTATGAGCAGTTCTTC CASRIDSAYEQFF
. few TRBJ2-1 TRBV19 TGTGCCAGTAGTATAAGGCCGTACTACAATGAGCAGTTCTTC CASSIRPYYNEQFF
. . TRBJ2-7 TRBV15 TGTGCCACCAGCAGAGCGGGGCAGGGCTCCTACGAGCAGTACTTC CATSRAGQGSYEQYF
TRBD2 . TRBJ2-3 TRBV11-3 TGTGCCAGCAGCTCGGGACTAGCGGGAGGAGCGCAGTATTTT CASSSGLAGGAQYF
. . TRBJ1-3 TRBV10-3 TGTGCCATCAGCGGTGGAAACACCATATATTTT CAISGGNTIYF